This T cell receptor beta chain appears in the sequencing data of a study of blood T cells in healthy people across ages. Every sample yielded at least 7 million isolated PBMCs. From germline, CDR1 is SGHTA and CDR2 FQGNSA. The CDR3 runs 17 residues. V lost 3 bases to trimming and J lost 3 bases, with 21 bases between them. Combining a sample-barcoded 5' primer with a J-beta primer mix, a second PCR ran for roughly 7 to 12 cycles. TCRdb reprocessed the 5' RACE reads with MiXCR, giving one entry per CDR3 protein. This table holds 1 million or so distinct CDR3 sequences, around 27% found once. This sample also appeared in a second study, on T cells of mothers and their children.

Sequenced input: blood. The source of this sequence is a girl aged 2 to 9 in good health. V usage is TRBV7-2 and J usage is TRBJ2-7, with a weak D call TRBD2 (5 bases). CDR3 sequence: CASSLDHRVASVYEQYF. For the CDR3, the DNA is TGTGCCAGCAGCTTGGATCATCGTGTAGCGAGTGTCTACGAGCAGTACTTC.